Presented here are 19 T cell receptor beta chains from one specimen sequenced in a study of response to subunit inactivated influenza vaccine. MiXCR, applied by TCRdb to the RT-PCR reads, yields one record per CDR3 protein. In the table there are hundreds of thousands of distinct CDR3 sequences, around 15% of which are singletons. This sample comprised PBMCs from blood, obtained 14 days before vaccination. The origin of the receptors is a man in his fifties or sixties who received an inactivated influenza vaccine.

In this sample, this clonotype turned up a few times. The gene calls are TRBV20-1 and TRBJ2-7; 9 bases align to TRBD2. CDR3 length: 15 residues. V lost 5 bases, J lost 7 bases, and 15 bases stayed unmatched. Germline loops: CDR1 DFQATT, CDR2 SNEGSKA (reference sequence). The CDR3 sequence: CSAPSGTSPRREQYF. The DNA for the CDR3 is TGCAGTGCTCCTTCCGGGACTAGCCCCCGTCGAGAGCAGTACTTC.

This clonotype was observed a few times. The CDR3 DNA reads TGTGCCAGCAGCCCGACGATCAATCAGCCCCAGCATTTT. Its translation is CASSPTINQPQHF. The V gene is TRBV2, the J gene TRBJ1-5; D ambiguous. Trimming took 6 bases from V and 3 from J, leaving 9 bases between them. This CDR3 is built from 13 residues. CDR1 SNHLY and CDR2 FYNNEI come from the germline V gene.

The chain employs TRBV7-9 and TRBJ1-2; TRBD1 aligns across 8 bases. Trimming at V came to 5 bases and at J to 5 bases, leaving 16 bases not matched to a gene. This CDR3 contains 17 residues. Germline lookup yields CDR1 SEHNR and CDR2 FQNEAQ (reference sequence). DNA of the CDR3: TGTGCCAGCAGCACGGTCAGGGGACAGGCAGCAGGATATGGCTACACCTTC. It specifies CASSTVRGQAAGYGYTF.

This clonotype was recorded a few times. The rearrangement uses TRBV12-3 or TRBV12-4 and TRBJ1-5; D gene uncertain. Deletions cut 0 bases from V and 7 bases from J, with 7 bases between. The CDR3 has 13 amino acids. The CDR3 spells CASSLAPPQPQHF. CDR3 DNA: TGTGCCAGCAGTTTAGCCCCCCCCCAGCCCCAGCATTTT.

This rearrangement joins TRBV30 to TRBJ1-1; 8 bases agree with TRBD1. The V and J ends lost 6 bases and 3 bases, in that order; junction bases with no gene match: 12. The CDR3 sequence is 15 residues long. Germline V CDR1 and CDR2: GTSNPN, SVGIG (reference sequence). CDR3 sequence (DNA): TGTGCCTGTAGACAGGGGATTCTCAGAGACACTGAAGCTTTCTTT. Amino acids: CACRQGILRDTEAFF.

This clonotype occurred a few times. V is TRBV7-8 and J is TRBJ1-6; TRBD1 might be the D (5 bases). Trimming removed 5 bases at V and 0 bases at J, with 20 bases between. The CDR3 runs to 19 residues. Per germline, CDR1 SGHVS and CDR2 FQNEAQ. CDR3 region: CASSAGGGPESSYNSPLHF. CDR3 sequence (DNA): TGTGCCAGCAGCGCGGGTGGGGGTCCCGAAAGCTCCTATAATTCACCCCTCCACTTT. Full variable domain (outside the CDR3, taken from reference TRBV7-8 and TRBJ1-6): GAGVSQSPRYKVAKRGQDVALRCDPISGHVSLFWYQQALGQGPEFLTYFQNEAQLDKSGLPSDRFFAERPEGSVSTLKIQRTQQEDSAVYLCASSAGGGPESSYNSPLHFGNGTRLTVT.

This clonotype has more than one count but fewer than ten. This chain connects TRBV28 to TRBJ2-1; 14 bases fit TRBD2. V lost 6 bases and J lost 7; bases outside the gene matches: 8. The germline V gene encodes CDR1 MDHEN and CDR2 SYDVKM. CDR3 length: 16 amino acids. CDR3 sequence (DNA): TGTGCCAGCAGCCAAACCGGGACTAGCGGGAGAAATGAGCAGTTCTTC. Protein product: CASSQTGTSGRNEQFF.

V is TRBV20-1 and J is TRBJ2-5; the match to TRBD2 covers 12 bases. This CDR3 has 15 amino acids. V shed 4 bases, J shed 4 bases, and the junction held 7 bases outside the gene matches. Germline CDR1 and CDR2: DFQATT and SNEGSKA (reference sequence). The DNA of the CDR3 is TGCAGTGCTACTAGCGGGGGGGGTGTTGGAGAGACCCAGTACTTC. Its translation: CSATSGGGVGETQYF.

This clonotype has a count of ten or more. The chain uses TRBV29-1 and TRBJ2-7; D tentatively fits TRBD1 or TRBD2 (5 bases each). Trimming cost V 3 bases and J 6 bases, with 15 bases left between them. Looked up from germline, CDR1 is SQVTM and CDR2 is ANQGSEA. The CDR3 sequence is 13 residues long. The CDR3 is CSVDGPGTGEQYF. CDR3 bases: TGCAGCGTTGATGGCCCGGGGACCGGCGAGCAGTACTTC.

This clonotype appeared a few times. The CDR3 spells CASSLSSGAGGYTF. The CDR3 DNA reads TGTGCCAGCAGTTTATCGTCGGGCGCGGGTGGCTACACCTTC. The J gene is TRBJ1-2, the V gene TRBV27; D not resolved. This CDR3 contains 14 residues. Germline-derived CDR1 and CDR2 are MNHEY and SMNVEV (reference sequence). Between the trimmed V and J ends, which lost 0 bases and 7 bases, there was a span of 12 bases.

This clonotype was counted a few times. The CDR3 region is CASSFGPSREQETQYF. As DNA, the CDR3 is TGTGCCAGCAGCTTTGGCCCCTCTAGGGAACAAGAGACCCAGTACTTC. This chain uses TRBV7-8 with TRBJ2-5, with D unresolved. V was trimmed by 3 bases and J by 2 bases, leaving 16 bases between them. The CDR3 spans 16 residues. Germline-derived CDR1 and CDR2 are SGHVS and FQNEAQ.

The chain has TRBV5-1 and TRBJ1-2; TRBD1 might be the D (5 bases). Germline V lookup: CDR1 SGHRS, CDR2 YFSETQ. This CDR3 spans 14 amino acids. V was pared by 0 bases and J by 2 bases, with 8 bases between. CDR3 nucleotides: TGCGCCAGCAGCTTGGCTAAGGGGAACTATGGCTACACCTTC. As protein: CASSLAKGNYGYTF.

The chain links TRBV10-3 to TRBJ2-3; 7 bases fit TRBD1. With 4 bases clipped from V and 1 base from J, the junction kept 5 bases outside the gene matches. Germline CDR1 is ENHRY and CDR2 is SYGVKD. This CDR3 is 15 amino acids long. CDR3 residues: CAISGRGSGTDTQYF. The CDR3 bases are TGTGCCATCAGTGGCAGGGGGAGCGGCACAGATACGCAGTATTTT.

The table lists this clonotype with a few counts. At one end, the junction sequence differs from germline, possibly due to a read error. The chain employs TRBV30 and TRBJ1-2; D gene ambiguous. In germline, CDR1 is GTSNPN, CDR2 SVGIG (reference sequence). The CDR3 consists of 12 residues. CDR3 in DNA: TGCGGGTTGGGTTTCCCTAACTATGGCTACACCTTC. As protein: CGLGFPNYGYTF.

This clonotype was counted many times. The chain combines TRBV4-1 with TRBJ2-7; D not resolved. The ends were cut back, 4 bases at V and 4 bases at J, with 11 bases in the middle. The germline V gene encodes CDR1 MGHRA and CDR2 YSYEKL. This CDR3 has 13 amino acids. The CDR3 protein is CASSRTDDYEQYF. DNA of the CDR3: TGCGCCAGCAGCCGGACGGACGATTACGAGCAGTACTTC.

CDR3 sequence: CASSDTMYNEQFF. The CDR3 bases are TGCGCCAGCAGCGACACAATGTACAATGAGCAGTTCTTC. The V call is TRBV4-1, the J call TRBJ2-1; D gene unclear. Deletions cut 5 bases from V and 4 bases from J, with 9 bases between. Germline V lookup: CDR1 MGHRA, CDR2 YSYEKL. This CDR3 region has 13 residues.

This clonotype came up a few times. This chain uses TRBV10-3 with TRBJ2-7; a possible D gene is TRBD2 (6 bases). Between the trimmed V and J ends, which lost 4 bases and 3 bases, there was a span of 7 bases. Germline lookup yields CDR1 ENHRY and CDR2 SYGVKD. This CDR3 spans 12 amino acids. The CDR3 is CAISAGVYEQYF. For the CDR3, the DNA is TGTGCCATCAGTGCGGGAGTCTACGAGCAGTACTTC.

This chain connects TRBV7-3 to TRBJ2-1; no reliable D call. V lost 2 bases and J lost 7, with 15 bases in between. Germline V CDR1 and CDR2: SGHTA, FQGTGA. The CDR3 spans 15 residues. The chain's CDR3 is CASSLLASLGNEQFF. The CDR3 coding sequence is TGTGCCAGCAGCTTATTGGCTTCGTTGGGAAATGAGCAGTTCTTC.

This clonotype was counted between two and nine times. V and J are TRBV5-1 and TRBJ2-1; tentatively, D is TRBD1 (6 bases). V gave up 6 bases and J gave up 0 bases, with 10 bases separating them. Germline assignment: CDR1 SGHRS and CDR2 YFSETQ. The CDR3 contains 14 residues. The CDR3 DNA follows: TGCGCCAGCAAGAGGGGGAGCTCCTACAATGAGCAGTTCTTC. The encoded protein is CASKRGSSYNEQFF.